This T cell receptor beta chain was observed in a study of blood T cell repertoires in COVID-19. Study-wide context: Samples of COVID-19 (acute and convalescent) were obtained from the United States, Italy and Spain. T cells, B-cell-depleted T cells, or PBMCs supplied cDNA or gDNA.

Authors' analysis steps: Amplification of reference gene primers provided the estimated nucleated cell counts. Some clones are missing from TCRdb's copy, which holds only in-frame ones; the method was immunoSEQ multiplex PCR. The V and J calls and clone size were taken over from that table, and D and trimming were inferred from the DNA. This sample has 150,000 or so clones, with roughly 90% found just once. Seattle's cohort entered during active infection and was followed longitudinally. The clonotype originates from a man aged 30 to 39 with COVID-19, enrolled during active disease. Material: peripheral blood.

CDR3 bases: TGTGCCATCAGTGGAGGAGTCGGGGAGCTGTTTTTT. Its translation: CAISGGVGELFF. The chain recombines TRBV10-3 with TRBJ2-2; D not certain. Germline V lookup: CDR1 ENHRY, CDR2 SYGVKD. Between the trimmed V and J ends, which lost 4 bases and 7 bases, there was a span of 7 bases. This CDR3 spans 12 amino acids.